This T cell receptor (beta chain) was documented in a study of cytomegalovirus exposure and HLA in healthy donors. Notes on the study in general: The authors listed 150 to 200 TCR beta chains as cytomegalovirus-associated.

The CDR3 length is 13 residues. The ends were cut back, 4 bases at V and 1 base at J, with 7 bases in the middle. The germline CDR1 and CDR2 sequences are SGDLS and YYNGEE. About this clone: The antigen remains unidentified.

Primers for the PCR totalled 60 Vbeta and 13 Jbeta. Libraries were prepared by immunoSEQ multiplex PCR; TCRdb keeps only in-frame clonotypes and omits some of them. Here the sample spans 100,000 to 120,000 clones, 76% being singletons. Donors were nominally healthy when sampled, though unrecorded immune exposures were likely. Sequenced sample: PBMCs. The V call is TRBV9, the J call TRBJ2-3; TRBD1 might be the D (6 bases). This TCR was sampled from a man aged 30-40 years in good health and CMV-seropositive. CDR3 in DNA: TGTGCCAGCAGCAGACAGGGCACAGATACGCAGTATTTT. The encoded protein is CASSRQGTDTQYF.